This entry features one T cell receptor (beta chain) sequence. Germline CDR1 and CDR2: LGHNT and FRNRAP. CDR3 size: 13 residues. Trimming took off 5 bases at V and 2 bases at J, with 10 bases between the two ends. The data derive from a study of control samples from healthy donors and cancer patients. Produced via immunoSEQ multiplex PCR; TCRdb's table is partial and in-frame only. The sample has some 17,000 clones; roughly nine tenths are singletons. This TCR came from a man aged 55 to 70 with head and neck cancer. This chain joins TRBV12-5 and TRBJ2-7, with D possibly matching TRBD1 (6 bases). Sample: PBMCs. Written as DNA, the CDR3 is TGTGCTAGTGGTCGGGACATGGCCTACGAGCAGTACTTC. Protein sequence: CASGRDMAYEQYF.